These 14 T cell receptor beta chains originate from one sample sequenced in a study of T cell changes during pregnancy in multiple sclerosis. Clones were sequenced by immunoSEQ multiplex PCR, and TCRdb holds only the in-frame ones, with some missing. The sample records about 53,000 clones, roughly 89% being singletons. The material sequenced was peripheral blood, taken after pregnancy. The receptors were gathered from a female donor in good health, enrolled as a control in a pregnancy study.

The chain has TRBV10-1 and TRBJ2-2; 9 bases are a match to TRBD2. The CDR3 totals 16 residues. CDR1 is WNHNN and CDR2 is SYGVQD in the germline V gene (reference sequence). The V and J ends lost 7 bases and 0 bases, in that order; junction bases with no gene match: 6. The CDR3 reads CASTPTSGTNTGELFF. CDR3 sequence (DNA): TGCGCCAGCACCCCGACTAGCGGCACGAACACCGGGGAGCTGTTTTTT.

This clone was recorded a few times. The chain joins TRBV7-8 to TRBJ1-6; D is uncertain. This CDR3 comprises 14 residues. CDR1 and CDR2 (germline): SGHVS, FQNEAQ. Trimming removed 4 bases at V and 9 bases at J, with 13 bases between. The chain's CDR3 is CASSSSGDGSPLHF. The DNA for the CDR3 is TGTGCCAGCAGCTCCTCGGGTGATGGTTCACCCCTCCACTTT.

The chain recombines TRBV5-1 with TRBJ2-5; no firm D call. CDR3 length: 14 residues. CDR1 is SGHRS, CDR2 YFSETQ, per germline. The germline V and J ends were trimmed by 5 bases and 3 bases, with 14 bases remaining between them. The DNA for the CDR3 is TGCGCCAGCAGGGAAGGCAGTCTAGAAGAGACCCAGTACTTC. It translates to CASREGSLEETQYF.

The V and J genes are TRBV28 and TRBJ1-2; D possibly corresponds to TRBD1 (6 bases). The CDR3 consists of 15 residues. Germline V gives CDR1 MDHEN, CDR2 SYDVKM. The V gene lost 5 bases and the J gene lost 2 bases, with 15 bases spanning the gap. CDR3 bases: TGTGCCAGCAGTCCAAGATCGCAGGGGAACTATGGCTACACCTTC. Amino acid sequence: CASSPRSQGNYGYTF.

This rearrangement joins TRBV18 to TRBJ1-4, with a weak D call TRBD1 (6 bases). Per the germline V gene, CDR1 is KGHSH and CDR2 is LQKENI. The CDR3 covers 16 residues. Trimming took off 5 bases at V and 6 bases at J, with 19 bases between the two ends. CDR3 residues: CASSALPGDGDEKLFF. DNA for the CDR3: TGTGCCAGCTCAGCACTTCCAGGGGACGGGGATGAAAAACTGTTTTTT. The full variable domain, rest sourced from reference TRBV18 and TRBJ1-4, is NAGVMQNPRHLVRRRGQEARLRCSPMKGHSHVYWYRQLPEEGLKFMVYLQKENIIDESGMPKERFSAEFPKEGPSILRIQQVVRGDSAAYFCASSALPGDGDEKLFFGSGTQLSVL.

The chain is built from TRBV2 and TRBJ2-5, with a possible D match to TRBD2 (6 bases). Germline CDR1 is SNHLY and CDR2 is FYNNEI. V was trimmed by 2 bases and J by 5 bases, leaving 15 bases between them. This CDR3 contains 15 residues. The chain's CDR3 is CASSEFPGEAETQYF. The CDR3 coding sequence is TGTGCCAGCAGTGAATTTCCGGGAGAAGCCGAGACCCAGTACTTC.

The CDR3 DNA reads TGTGCCACCTCCAGGGCCTGGAATGAGCAGTTCTTC. It encodes CATSRAWNEQFF. The genes are TRBV10-3 and TRBJ2-1, with D possibly TRBD1 on 5 matching bases. The germline CDR1 and CDR2 sequences are ENHRY and SYGVKD. The CDR3 runs 12 residues. V shed 10 bases and J shed 7 bases, with 14 bases lying between them.

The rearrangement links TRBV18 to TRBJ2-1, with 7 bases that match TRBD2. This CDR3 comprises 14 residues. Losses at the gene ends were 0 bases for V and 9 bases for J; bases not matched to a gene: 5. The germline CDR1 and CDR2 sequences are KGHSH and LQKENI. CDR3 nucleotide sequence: TGTGCCAGCTCACCACCAAGCAGGGAGGGTGAGCAGTTCTTC. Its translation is CASSPPSREGEQFF.

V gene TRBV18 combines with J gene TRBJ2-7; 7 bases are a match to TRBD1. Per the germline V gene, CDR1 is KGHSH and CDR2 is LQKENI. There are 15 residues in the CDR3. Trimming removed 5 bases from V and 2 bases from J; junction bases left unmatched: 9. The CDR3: CASSSWDRRTYEQYF. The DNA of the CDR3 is TGTGCCAGCTCATCATGGGACAGAAGGACCTACGAGCAGTACTTC.

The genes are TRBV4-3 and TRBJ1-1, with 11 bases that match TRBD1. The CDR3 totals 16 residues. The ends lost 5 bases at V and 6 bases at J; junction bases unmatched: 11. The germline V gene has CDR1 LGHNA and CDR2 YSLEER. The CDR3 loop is CASSAEIGTGGSEAFF. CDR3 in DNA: TGCGCCAGCAGCGCAGAAATTGGGACAGGGGGTTCTGAAGCTTTCTTT.

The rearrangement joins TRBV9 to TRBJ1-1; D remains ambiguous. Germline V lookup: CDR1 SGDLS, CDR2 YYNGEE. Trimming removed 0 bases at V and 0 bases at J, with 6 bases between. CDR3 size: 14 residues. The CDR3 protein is CASSVDSLNTEAFF. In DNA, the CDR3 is TGTGCCAGCAGCGTAGACAGTCTGAACACTGAAGCTTTCTTT.

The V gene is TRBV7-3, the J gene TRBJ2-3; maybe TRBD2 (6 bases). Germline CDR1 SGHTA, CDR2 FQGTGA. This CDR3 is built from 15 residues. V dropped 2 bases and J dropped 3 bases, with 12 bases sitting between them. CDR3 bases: TGTGCCAGCAGCTTAGACGGGAGACTTACAGATACGCAGTATTTT. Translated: CASSLDGRLTDTQYF.

The CDR3: CASSLGRTGPYGYTF. For the CDR3, the DNA is TGTGCCAGCAGCTTAGGGAGGACAGGGCCCTATGGCTACACCTTC. The V and J genes are TRBV7-2 and TRBJ1-2; TRBD1 matches 8 bases. The length of the CDR3 is 15 residues. With V trimmed by 1 base and J by 4 bases, 5 bases remained unmatched. The germline V gene encodes CDR1 SGHTA and CDR2 FQGNSA.

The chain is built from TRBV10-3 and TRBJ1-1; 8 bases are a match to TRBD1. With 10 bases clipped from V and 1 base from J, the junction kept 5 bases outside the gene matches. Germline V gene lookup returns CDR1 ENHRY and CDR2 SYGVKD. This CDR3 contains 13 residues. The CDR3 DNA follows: TGTGCCACGGCCGGACAGGGGAACACTGAAGCTTTCTTT. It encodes CATAGQGNTEAFF.